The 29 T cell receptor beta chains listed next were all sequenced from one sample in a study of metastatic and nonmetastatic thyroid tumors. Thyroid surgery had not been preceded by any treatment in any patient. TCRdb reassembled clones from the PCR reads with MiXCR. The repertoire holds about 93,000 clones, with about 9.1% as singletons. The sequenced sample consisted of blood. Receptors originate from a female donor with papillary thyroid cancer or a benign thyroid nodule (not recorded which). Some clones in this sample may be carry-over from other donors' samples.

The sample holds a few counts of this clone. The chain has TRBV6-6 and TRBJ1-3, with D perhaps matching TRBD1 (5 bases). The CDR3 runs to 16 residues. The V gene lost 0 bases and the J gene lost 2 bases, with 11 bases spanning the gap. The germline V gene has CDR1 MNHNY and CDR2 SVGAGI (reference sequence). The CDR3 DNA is TGTGCCAGCAGTTACTCGACACCAGGGACTGGAAACACCATATATTTT. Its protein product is CASSYSTPGTGNTIYF.

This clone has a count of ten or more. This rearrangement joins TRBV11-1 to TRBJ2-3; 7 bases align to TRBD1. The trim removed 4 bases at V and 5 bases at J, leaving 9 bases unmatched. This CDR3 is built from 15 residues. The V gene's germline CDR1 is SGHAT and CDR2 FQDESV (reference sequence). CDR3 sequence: CASSSRQGTGDTQYF. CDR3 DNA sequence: TGTGCCAGCAGCTCGAGACAGGGTACGGGAGATACGCAGTATTTT. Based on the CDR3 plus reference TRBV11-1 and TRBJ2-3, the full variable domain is EAEVAQSPRYKITEKSQAVAFWCDPISGHATLYWYRQILGQGPELLVQFQDESVVDDSQLPKDRFSAERLKGVDSTLKIQPAELGDSAMYLCASSSRQGTGDTQYFGPGTRLTVL.

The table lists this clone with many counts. The CDR3 region is CASSLLFGVLFF. DNA of the CDR3: TGTGCCAGCAGTTTGTTGTTCGGGGTACTGTTTTTT. The chain carries TRBV12-3 or TRBV12-4 and TRBJ1-4, with unresolved D. Trimming removed 3 bases at V and 13 bases at J, with 12 bases between. This CDR3 has 12 amino acids.

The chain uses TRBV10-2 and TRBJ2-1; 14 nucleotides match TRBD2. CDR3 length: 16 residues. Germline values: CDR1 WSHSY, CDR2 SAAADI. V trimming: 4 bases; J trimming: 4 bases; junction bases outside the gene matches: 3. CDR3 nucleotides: TGCGCCAGCAGTGGGACTAGCGGGGGGACTTACAATGAGCAGTTCTTC. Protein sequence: CASSGTSGGTYNEQFF.

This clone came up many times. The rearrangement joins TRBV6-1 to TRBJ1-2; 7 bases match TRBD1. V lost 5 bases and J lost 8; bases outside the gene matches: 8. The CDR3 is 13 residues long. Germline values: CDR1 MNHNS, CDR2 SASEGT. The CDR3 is CASSQGDVSGYTF. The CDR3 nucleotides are TGTGCCAGCAGTCAGGGGGATGTTTCAGGCTACACCTTC.

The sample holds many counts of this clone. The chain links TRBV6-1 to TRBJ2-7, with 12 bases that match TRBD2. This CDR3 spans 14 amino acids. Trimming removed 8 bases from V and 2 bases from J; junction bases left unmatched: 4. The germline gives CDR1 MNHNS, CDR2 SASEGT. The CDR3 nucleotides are TGTGCCAGCGGCCCTAGCGGGGGGGCCTACGAGCAGTACTTC. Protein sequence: CASGPSGGAYEQYF.

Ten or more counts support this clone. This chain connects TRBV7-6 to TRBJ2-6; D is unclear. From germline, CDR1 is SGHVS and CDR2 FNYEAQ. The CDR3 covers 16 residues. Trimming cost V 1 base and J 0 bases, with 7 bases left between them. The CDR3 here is CASSLDASSGANVLTF. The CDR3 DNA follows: TGTGCCAGCAGCTTAGACGCCAGCTCTGGGGCCAACGTCCTGACTTTC.

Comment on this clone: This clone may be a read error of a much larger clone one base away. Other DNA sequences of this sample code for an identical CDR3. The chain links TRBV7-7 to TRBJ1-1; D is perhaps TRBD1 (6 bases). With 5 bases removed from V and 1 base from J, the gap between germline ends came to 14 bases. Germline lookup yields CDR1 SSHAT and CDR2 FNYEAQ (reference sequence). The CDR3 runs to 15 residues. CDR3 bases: TGTGCCAGCAGCCCACTGGGACAAGGGAACACTGAAGCTTTCTTT. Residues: CASSPLGQGNTEAFF.

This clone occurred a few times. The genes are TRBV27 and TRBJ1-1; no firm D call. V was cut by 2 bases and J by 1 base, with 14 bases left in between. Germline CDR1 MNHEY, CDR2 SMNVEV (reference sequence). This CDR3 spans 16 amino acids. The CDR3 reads CASSLLFGPRNTEAFF. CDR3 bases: TGTGCCAGCAGTTTACTTTTTGGTCCCCGGAACACTGAAGCTTTCTTT.

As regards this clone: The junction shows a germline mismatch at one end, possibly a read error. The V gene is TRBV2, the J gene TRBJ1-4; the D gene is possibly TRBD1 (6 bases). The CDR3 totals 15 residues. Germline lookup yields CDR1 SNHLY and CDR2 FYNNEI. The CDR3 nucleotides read TGTGCCAGCAGTGAAGACAGGGACGCTAATGAAAAACTGTTCTTT. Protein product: CASSEDRDANEKLFF.

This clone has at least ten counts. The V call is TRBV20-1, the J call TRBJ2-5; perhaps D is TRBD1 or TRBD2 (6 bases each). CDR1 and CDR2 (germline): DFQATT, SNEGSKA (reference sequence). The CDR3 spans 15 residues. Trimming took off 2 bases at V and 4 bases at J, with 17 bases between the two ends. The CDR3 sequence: CSARSLGGPSETQYF. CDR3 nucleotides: TGCAGTGCTAGATCACTGGGGGGCCCGTCAGAGACCCAGTACTTC.

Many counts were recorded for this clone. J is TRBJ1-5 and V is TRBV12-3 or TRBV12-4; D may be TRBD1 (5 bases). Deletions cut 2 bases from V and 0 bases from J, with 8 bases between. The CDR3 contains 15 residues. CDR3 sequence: CASSLRGDSNQPQHF. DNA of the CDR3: TGTGCCAGCAGTTTAAGAGGGGATAGCAATCAGCCCCAGCATTTT.

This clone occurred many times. Here the CDR3 reads CASSLEGPEQYF. In DNA form, the CDR3 reads TGCGCCAGCAGCTTGGAAGGGCCCGAGCAGTACTTC. The J gene is TRBJ2-7, the V gene TRBV5-1; D ambiguous. The CDR3 spans 12 residues. The ends were cut back, 0 bases at V and 6 bases at J, with 7 bases in the middle. The germline V gene encodes CDR1 SGHRS and CDR2 YFSETQ.

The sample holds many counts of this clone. This chain's CDR3 is CASNRENTEAFF. DNA of the CDR3: TGTGCCAGCAACAGGGAAAACACTGAAGCTTTCTTT. The V and J genes are TRBV6-1 and TRBJ1-1; possibly TRBD1 for D (6 bases). V was shortened by 7 bases and J by 2 bases, with 8 bases between the two germline ends. This CDR3 comprises 12 residues. In germline, CDR1 is MNHNS, CDR2 SASEGT.

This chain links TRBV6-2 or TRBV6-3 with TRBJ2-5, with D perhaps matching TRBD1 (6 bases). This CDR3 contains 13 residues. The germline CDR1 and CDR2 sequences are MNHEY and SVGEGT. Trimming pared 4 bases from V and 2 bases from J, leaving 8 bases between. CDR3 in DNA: TGTGCCAGCAGTTGGGGGCAGCAAGAGACCCAGTACTTC. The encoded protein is CASSWGQQETQYF.

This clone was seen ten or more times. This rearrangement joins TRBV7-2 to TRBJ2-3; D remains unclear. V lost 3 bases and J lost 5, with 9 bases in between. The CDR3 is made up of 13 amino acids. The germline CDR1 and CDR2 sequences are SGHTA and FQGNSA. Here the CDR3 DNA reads TGTGCCAGCAGCTTTCCCCCCCAAGATACGCAGTATTTT. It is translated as CASSFPPQDTQYF.

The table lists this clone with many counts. The CDR3 DNA reads as TGTGCCTCATCGGGACAGTGGTCTGGTGAAGCTTTCTTT. Its protein is CASSGQWSGEAFF. The chain uses TRBV9 and TRBJ1-1; TRBD1 matches 7 bases. The CDR3 spans 13 residues. V lost 10 bases and J lost 7; bases outside the gene matches: 13. Germline values: CDR1 SGDLS, CDR2 YYNGEE. The full variable domain, rest sourced from reference TRBV9 and TRBJ1-1, is DSGVTQTPKHLITATGQRVTLRCSPRSGDLSVYWYQQSLDQGLQFLIQYYNGEERAKGNILERFSAQQFPDLHSELNLSSLELGDSALYFCASSGQWSGEAFFGQGTRLTVV.

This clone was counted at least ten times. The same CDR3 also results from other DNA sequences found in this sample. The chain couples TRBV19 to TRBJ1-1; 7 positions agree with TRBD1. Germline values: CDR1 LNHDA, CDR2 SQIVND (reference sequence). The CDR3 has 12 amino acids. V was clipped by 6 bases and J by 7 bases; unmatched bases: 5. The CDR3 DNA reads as TGTGCCAGTAGATACAGGGGCTATGAAGCTTTCTTT. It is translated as CASRYRGYEAFF.

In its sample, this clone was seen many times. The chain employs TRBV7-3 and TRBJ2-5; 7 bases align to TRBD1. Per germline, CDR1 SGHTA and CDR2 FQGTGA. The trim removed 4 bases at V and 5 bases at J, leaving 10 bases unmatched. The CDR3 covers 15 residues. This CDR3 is CASSSSATGLETQYF. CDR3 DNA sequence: TGTGCCAGCAGCTCCTCCGCGACAGGGCTCGAGACCCAGTACTTC.

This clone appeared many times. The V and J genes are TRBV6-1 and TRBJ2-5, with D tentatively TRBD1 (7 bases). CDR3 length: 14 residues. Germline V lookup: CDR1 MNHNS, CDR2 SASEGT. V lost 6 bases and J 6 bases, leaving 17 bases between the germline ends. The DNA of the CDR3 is TGTGCCAGCAGCCCCGGTCAGGGGGGAAAGACCCAGTACTTC. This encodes CASSPGQGGKTQYF.

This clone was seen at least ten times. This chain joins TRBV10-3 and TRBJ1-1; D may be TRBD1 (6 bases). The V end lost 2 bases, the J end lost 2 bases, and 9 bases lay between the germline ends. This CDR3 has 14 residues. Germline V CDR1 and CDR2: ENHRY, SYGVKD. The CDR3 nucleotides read TGTGCCATCAGTGAGGGGACACCAAACACTGAAGCTTTCTTT. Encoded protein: CAISEGTPNTEAFF.

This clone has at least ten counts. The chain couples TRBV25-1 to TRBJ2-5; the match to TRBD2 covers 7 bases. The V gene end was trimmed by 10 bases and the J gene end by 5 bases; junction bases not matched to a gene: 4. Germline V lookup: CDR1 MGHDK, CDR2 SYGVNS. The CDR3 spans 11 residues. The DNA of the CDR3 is TGTGCCACCAGGCGGGGGGAGACCCAGTACTTC. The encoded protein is CATRRGETQYF.

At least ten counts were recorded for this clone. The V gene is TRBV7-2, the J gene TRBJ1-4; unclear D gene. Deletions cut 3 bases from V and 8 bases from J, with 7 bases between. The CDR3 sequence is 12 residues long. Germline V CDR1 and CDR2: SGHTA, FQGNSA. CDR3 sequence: CASSFFQEKLFF. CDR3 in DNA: TGTGCCAGCAGCTTTTTTCAAGAAAAACTGTTTTTT.

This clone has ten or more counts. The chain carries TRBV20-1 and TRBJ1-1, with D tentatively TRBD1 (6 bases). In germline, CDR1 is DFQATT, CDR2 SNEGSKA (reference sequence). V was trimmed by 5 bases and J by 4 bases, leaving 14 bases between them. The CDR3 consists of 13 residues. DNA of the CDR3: TGCAGTGCTCCCGGGACAATGGCCACTGAAGCTTTCTTT. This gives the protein CSAPGTMATEAFF.

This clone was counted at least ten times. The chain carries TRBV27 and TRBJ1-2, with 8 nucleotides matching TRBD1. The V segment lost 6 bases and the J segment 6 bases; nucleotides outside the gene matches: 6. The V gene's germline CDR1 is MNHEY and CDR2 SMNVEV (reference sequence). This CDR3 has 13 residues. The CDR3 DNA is TGTGCCAGCAGCTCGGACAGGGCCAATGGCTACACCTTC. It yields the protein CASSSDRANGYTF.

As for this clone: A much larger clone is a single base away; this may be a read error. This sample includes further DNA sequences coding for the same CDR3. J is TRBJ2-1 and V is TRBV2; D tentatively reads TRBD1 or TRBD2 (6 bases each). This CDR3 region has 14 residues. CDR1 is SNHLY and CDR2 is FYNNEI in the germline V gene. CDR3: CASKPGAVYNEQFF. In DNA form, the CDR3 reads TGTGCAAGCAAGCCGGGGGCCGTGTACAATGAGCAGTTCTTC.

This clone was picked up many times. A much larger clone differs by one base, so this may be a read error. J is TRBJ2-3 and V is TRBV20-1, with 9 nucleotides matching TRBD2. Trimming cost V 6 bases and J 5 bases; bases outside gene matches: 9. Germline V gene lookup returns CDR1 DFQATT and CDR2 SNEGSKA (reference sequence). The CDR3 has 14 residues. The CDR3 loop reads CSAISGGGLDTQYF. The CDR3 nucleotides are TGCAGTGCCATTAGCGGGGGAGGCCTAGATACGCAGTATTTT.

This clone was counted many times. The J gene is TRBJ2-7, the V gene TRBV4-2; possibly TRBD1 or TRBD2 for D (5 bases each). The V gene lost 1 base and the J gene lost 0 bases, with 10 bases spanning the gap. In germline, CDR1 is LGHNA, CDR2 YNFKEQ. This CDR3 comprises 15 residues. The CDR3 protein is CASSQARDGSYEQYF. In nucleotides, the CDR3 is TGTGCCAGCAGCCAAGCCCGGGACGGCTCCTACGAGCAGTACTTC.

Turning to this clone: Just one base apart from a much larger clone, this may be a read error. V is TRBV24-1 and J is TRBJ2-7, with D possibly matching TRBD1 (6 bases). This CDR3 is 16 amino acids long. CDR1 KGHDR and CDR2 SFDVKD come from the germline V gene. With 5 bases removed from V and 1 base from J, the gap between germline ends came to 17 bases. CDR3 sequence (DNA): TGTGCCACCAGTGGCCCAACGGCACAGGGATCCTACGAGCAGTACTTC. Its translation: CATSGPTAQGSYEQYF.